Listed here are 27 T cell receptor beta chains from one sample, sequenced in a study of shared clonotypes between healthy human individuals. Produced via immunoSEQ multiplex PCR; TCRdb's table is partial and in-frame only. The table lists roughly 2,300,000 clones, around 90% of them singletons. The sample consisted of naive CD4+ T cells from PBMCs. Subset: CD45RA+ positively selected. The receptor source for this set is a man between 18 and 35 years old in good health. Some clones in this sample may be carry-over from other donors' samples.

To note about this clone: Other DNA variants within this sample encode the same CDR3. The chain combines TRBV4-1 with TRBJ2-1, with no clear D. Trimming cost V 1 base and J 4 bases, with 11 bases left between them. CDR1 and CDR2 from the germline V gene are MGHRA and YSYEKL. The CDR3 covers 15 residues. The DNA for the CDR3 is TGCGCCAGCAGCCAAGTGGGTGTCCCTTACAATGAGCAGTTCTTC. Protein sequence: CASSQVGVPYNEQFF.

Only one count was recorded for this clone. This rearrangement joins TRBV7-2 to TRBJ2-5; 8 bases are a match to TRBD1. The length of the CDR3 is 16 residues. Germline V gene sequence: CDR1 SGHTA, CDR2 FQGNSA. V lost 6 bases, J lost 0 bases, and 9 bases stayed unmatched. CDR3 nucleotide sequence: TGTGCCAGCAGTGCCCAGGGGGCGACGTACCAAGAGACCCAGTACTTC. Encoded protein: CASSAQGATYQETQYF.

The chain carries TRBV19 and TRBJ2-5; perhaps D is TRBD1 or TRBD2 (6 bases each). The better agreement between TRBJ2-7 and the DNA end casts doubt on the J call. Germline CDR1 LNHDA, CDR2 SQIVND (reference sequence). The CDR3 is 15 residues long. The CDR3 nucleotides read TGTGCCAGTTCAAGGAACAGGGACTCCTCCTACGAGCAGTACTTC. Its protein product is CASSRNRDSSYEQYF.

This chain joins TRBV6-6 and TRBJ2-7; tentatively, D is TRBD1 or TRBD2 (5 bases each). Trimming removed 6 bases from V and 9 bases from J, with 24 bases in between. This CDR3 has 15 residues. Germline CDR1 and CDR2: MNHNY and SVGAGI (reference sequence). CDR3 nucleotides: TGTGCCAGCAGCCCGGACACACTAGACCTTTCGGGGCAGTACTTC. Translation: CASSPDTLDLSGQYF.

A few counts support this clone. The chain carries TRBV14 and TRBJ1-1; 9 bases map to TRBD1. CDR3 length equals 13 residues. The ends lost 0 bases at V and 13 bases at J; junction bases unmatched: 6. Germline V CDR1 and CDR2: SGHDN, FVKESK. This CDR3 reads CASSQDFRDRVFF. The CDR3 bases are TGTGCCAGCAGCCAAGATTTCCGGGACAGGGTTTTCTTT.

The rearrangement joins TRBV19 to TRBJ2-3; TRBD1 matches 9 bases. Germline CDR1 is LNHDA and CDR2 is SQIVND (reference sequence). The CDR3 is 13 amino acids. V shed 7 bases, J shed 4 bases, and the junction held 3 bases outside the gene matches. The CDR3 loop reads CASKTGGADTQYF. In DNA form, the CDR3 reads TGTGCCAGTAAGACAGGGGGAGCAGATACGCAGTATTTT.

Worth noting for this clone: Other DNA sequences within the sample encode an identical CDR3. This sequence joins TRBV5-1 and TRBJ2-7; TRBD2 matches 8 bases. CDR1 is SGHRS, CDR2 YFSETQ, per germline. The CDR3 extends over 15 amino acids. With V trimmed by 0 bases and J by 2 bases, 4 bases remained unmatched. CDR3 nucleotides: TGCGCCAGCAGCTTGGGCGCGGGGGGCACCTACGAGCAGTACTTC. Its translation is CASSLGAGGTYEQYF.

This clone was found once. This sequence joins TRBV19 and TRBJ2-7; D unresolved. CDR3 length: 14 amino acids. Germline-derived CDR1 and CDR2 are LNHDA and SQIVND (reference sequence). Trimming took off 5 bases at V and 2 bases at J, with 13 bases between the two ends. The CDR3: CASSSPGRTYEQYF. DNA of the CDR3: TGTGCCAGTAGTTCCCCAGGTCGCACCTACGAGCAGTACTTC.

The chain employs TRBV11-2 and TRBJ1-2; TRBD1 is a possible D gene (5 bases). Trimming cost V 5 bases and J 8 bases, with 9 bases left between them. CDR3 length: 11 amino acids. Germline V gives CDR1 SGHAT, CDR2 FQNNGV. The CDR3 nucleotides are TGTGCCAGCAGCCCGGGGGGAGGCTACACCTTC. Translated: CASSPGGGYTF.

The rearrangement uses TRBV7-3 and TRBJ2-1, with D maybe TRBD2 (7 bases). Trimming shortened V by 6 bases and J by 7 bases, and 16 bases separated the two germline ends. Germline values: CDR1 SGHTA, CDR2 FQGTGA. There are 14 residues in the CDR3. For the CDR3, the DNA is TGTGCCAGCAGTCCCCGGGGGGCTGATAATGAGCAGTTCTTC. It codes for CASSPRGADNEQFF.

This clone has just a few counts. The chain uses TRBV28 and TRBJ2-2, with D unresolved. Trimming took 7 bases from V and 8 from J, leaving 8 bases between them. Germline-derived CDR1 and CDR2 are MDHEN and SYDVKM. The CDR3 has 11 amino acids. The CDR3 here is CASKLEGELFF. As DNA, the CDR3 is TGTGCCAGCAAACTGGAGGGGGAGCTGTTTTTT.

As for this clone: An end of the junction differs from the germline gene, which may be a read error. This chain links TRBV7-8 with TRBJ1-4; a possible D gene is TRBD1 (6 bases). This CDR3 region has 14 residues. The germline gives CDR1 SGHVS, CDR2 FQNEAQ. CDR3 protein: CASSPGTTSEKLFF. The CDR3, as DNA: TGTGCCAGCAGCCCCGGGACAACTAGTGAAAAACTGTTTTTT.

The chain uses TRBV10-3 and TRBJ2-7; D unresolved. The V gene lost 3 bases and the J gene lost 3 bases, with 9 bases spanning the gap. The CDR3 has 13 amino acids. CDR1 ENHRY and CDR2 SYGVKD come from the germline V gene. The CDR3 DNA sequence: TGTGCCATCAGTGAAGTAGGCAACTACGAGCAGTACTTC. This translates into CAISEVGNYEQYF.

The gene calls are TRBV6-5 and TRBJ2-1, with D unclear. The germline CDR1 and CDR2 sequences are MNHEY and SVGAGI. V lost 0 bases and J lost 3, with 6 bases in between. CDR3 length: 14 residues. CDR3 in amino acids: CASSYSTNYNEQFF. The CDR3 DNA is TGTGCCAGCAGTTACTCCACTAACTACAATGAGCAGTTCTTC.

This chain links TRBV5-1 with TRBJ1-4, with D possibly being TRBD1 (6 bases). The CDR3 contains 15 residues. The V gene's germline CDR1 is SGHRS and CDR2 YFSETQ. V was trimmed by 4 bases and J by 5 bases, leaving 15 bases between them. The CDR3 loop is CASSVAGTRNEKLFF. The CDR3 region has the DNA TGCGCCAGCAGCGTTGCCGGGACAAGAAATGAAAAACTGTTTTTT.

This clone was observed a single time. The gene calls are TRBV27 and TRBJ2-3, with a weak D call TRBD2 (6 bases). The CDR3 has 15 residues. Germline assignment: CDR1 MNHEY and CDR2 SMNVEV (reference sequence). The V and J ends lost 9 bases and 0 bases respectively, with 16 bases between them. The CDR3 DNA follows: TGTGCCAGTCGACGGCTAGCGACTAGCACAGATACGCAGTATTTT. It specifies CASRRLATSTDTQYF.

In its sample, this clone was seen once. The chain carries TRBV6-6 and TRBJ1-1; D possibly corresponds to TRBD1 (5 bases). V dropped 2 bases and J dropped 8 bases, with 18 bases sitting between them. The germline V gene encodes CDR1 MNHNY and CDR2 SVGAGI (reference sequence). The CDR3 is made up of 15 amino acids. For the CDR3, the DNA is TGTGCCAGCAGTTACCGACGGACGGGGGGGACCGAAGCTTTCTTT. Residues: CASSYRRTGGTEAFF.

A remark on this clone: The same CDR3 can be traced to other DNA sequences in this sample. The chain uses TRBV12-5 and TRBJ2-5; 8 bases align to TRBD1. Looked up from germline, CDR1 is LGHNT and CDR2 is FRNRAP. The ends lost 5 bases at V and 5 bases at J; junction bases unmatched: 4. The CDR3 length is 13 residues. This CDR3 reads CASGLSGGETQYF. CDR3 nucleotides: TGTGCTAGTGGTCTCTCAGGGGGCGAGACCCAGTACTTC.

The chain links TRBV2 to TRBJ2-1, with a tentative D call TRBD2 (6 bases). V dropped 7 bases and J dropped 6 bases, with 13 bases sitting between them. This CDR3 contains 13 residues. CDR1 is SNHLY, CDR2 FYNNEI, per germline. The CDR3 reads CASIRDFVNEQFF. CDR3 sequence (DNA): TGTGCCAGCATCCGGGACTTCGTCAATGAGCAGTTCTTC.

The genes are TRBV2 and TRBJ1-2; TRBD1 matches 8 bases. With 5 bases clipped from V and 4 bases from J, the junction kept 12 bases outside the gene matches. The germline V gene has CDR1 SNHLY and CDR2 FYNNEI. The CDR3 consists of 16 residues. The CDR3 DNA is TGTGCCAGCAGTCGAGGACAGGGTATTAGTGGCTATGGCTACACCTTC. Residues: CASSRGQGISGYGYTF.

In regard to this clone: The same CDR3 is also encoded by other DNA sequences in this sample. This chain links TRBV28 with TRBJ2-1; tentatively, D is TRBD2 (6 bases). CDR1 is MDHEN, CDR2 SYDVKM, per germline. The V gene lost 4 bases and the J gene lost 1 base, with 8 bases spanning the gap. CDR3 length: 14 amino acids. CDR3 bases: TGTGCCAGCAGTTCCGGAGGGTCCTACAATGAGCAGTTCTTC. Residues: CASSSGGSYNEQFF.

A remark on this clone: Other DNA variants within this sample encode the same CDR3. The rearrangement links TRBV7-9 to TRBJ1-1; D remains ambiguous. Germline assignment: CDR1 SEHNR and CDR2 FQNEAQ (reference sequence). The length of the CDR3 is 12 residues. V was shortened by 5 bases and J by 3 bases, with 7 bases between the two germline ends. Written as DNA, the CDR3 is TGTGCCAGCAGCCGGGGAGACACTGAAGCTTTCTTT. This gives the protein CASSRGDTEAFF.

This chain uses TRBV28 with TRBJ1-3, with TRBD1 identical over 7 bases. V shed 5 bases, J shed 3 bases, and the junction held 10 bases outside the gene matches. The CDR3 has 16 amino acids. CDR1 and CDR2 from the germline V gene are MDHEN and SYDVKM. CDR3 in amino acids: CASSTGYTGDGNTIYF. In nucleotides, the CDR3 is TGTGCCAGCAGTACTGGGTATACAGGGGATGGAAACACCATATATTTT.

The chain carries TRBV5-4 and TRBJ1-1; D remains ambiguous. CDR3 length equals 15 residues. Germline CDR1 is SGHNT and CDR2 is YYREEE (reference sequence). Between the trimmed V and J ends, which lost 0 bases and 0 bases, there was a span of 9 bases. The CDR3 region has the DNA TGTGCCAGCAGCTTGGGCAGCTACATGAACACTGAAGCTTTCTTT. Amino acids: CASSLGSYMNTEAFF.

The J gene is TRBJ1-4, the V gene TRBV9; D might be TRBD1 (5 bases). V lost 4 bases and J lost 0, with 13 bases in between. The CDR3 is 16 residues long. In germline, CDR1 is SGDLS, CDR2 YYNGEE. The CDR3 sequence: CASSSDRQSTNEKLFF. The CDR3 DNA reads TGTGCCAGCAGCTCCGACAGACAATCAACTAATGAAAAACTGTTTTTT.

This chain joins TRBV5-1 and TRBJ2-7, with 14 nucleotides matching TRBD2. The V segment lost 0 bases and the J segment 3 bases; nucleotides outside the gene matches: 14. The germline V gene has CDR1 SGHRS and CDR2 YFSETQ. The CDR3 consists of 20 residues. The CDR3 here is CASSLEDRLAGGIYIYEQYF. CDR3 DNA: TGCGCCAGCAGCTTGGAGGACCGACTAGCGGGAGGGATATATATCTACGAGCAGTACTTC.

This chain uses TRBV9 with TRBJ2-3, with unresolved D. V gave up 2 bases and J gave up 4 bases, with 11 bases separating them. The CDR3 is made up of 14 amino acids. The germline V gene has CDR1 SGDLS and CDR2 YYNGEE. CDR3 loop: CASSVKGWADTQYF. As DNA, the CDR3 is TGTGCCAGCAGCGTCAAGGGTTGGGCAGATACGCAGTATTTT.